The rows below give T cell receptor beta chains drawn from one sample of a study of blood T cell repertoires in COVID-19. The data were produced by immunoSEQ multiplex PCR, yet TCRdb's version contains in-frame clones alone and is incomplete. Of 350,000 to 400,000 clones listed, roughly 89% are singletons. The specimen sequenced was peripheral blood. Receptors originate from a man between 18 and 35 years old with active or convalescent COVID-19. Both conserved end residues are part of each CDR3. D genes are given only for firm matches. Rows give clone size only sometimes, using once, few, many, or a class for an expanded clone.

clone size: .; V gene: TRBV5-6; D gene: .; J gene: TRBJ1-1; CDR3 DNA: TGTGCCAGCCGGGTGGGGAGTCAACCGAACACTGAAGCTTTCTTT; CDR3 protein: CASRVGSQPNTEAFF
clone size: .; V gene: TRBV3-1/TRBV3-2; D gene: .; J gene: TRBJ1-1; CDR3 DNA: TGTGCCAGCAGCCAAGAGGGGGGAAACACTGAAGCTTTCTTT; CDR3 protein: CASSQEGGNTEAFF
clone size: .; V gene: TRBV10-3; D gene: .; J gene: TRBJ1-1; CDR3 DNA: TGTGCCATCAGGGAGGACGGCAGGGGACCGAACACTGAAGCTTTCTTT; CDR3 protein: CAIREDGRGPNTEAFF
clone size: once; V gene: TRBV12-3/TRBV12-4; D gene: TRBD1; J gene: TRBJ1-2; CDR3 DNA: TGTGCCAGCACCTGGGACAGGGTCTTTGGCTACACCTTC; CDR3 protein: CASTWDRVFGYTF
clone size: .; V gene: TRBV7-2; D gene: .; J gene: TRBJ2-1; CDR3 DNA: TGTGCCAGCCGGGGTGTCCAAACAGTTAGGGATGAGCAGTTCTTC; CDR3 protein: CASRGVQTVRDEQFF
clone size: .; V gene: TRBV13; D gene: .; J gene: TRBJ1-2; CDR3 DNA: TGTGCCAGCAGCTCTAGACAGCGAGCCTATGGCTACACCTTC; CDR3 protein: CASSSRQRAYGYTF
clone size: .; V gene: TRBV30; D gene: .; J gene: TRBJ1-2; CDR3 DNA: TGTGCCTGGGGACAGAACTATGGCTACACCTTC; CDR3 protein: CAWGQNYGYTF
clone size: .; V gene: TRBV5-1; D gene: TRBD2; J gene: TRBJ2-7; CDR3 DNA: TGCGCCAGCAGCGGGACTAGCGGGGGCTCCTACGAGCAGTACTTC; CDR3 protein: CASSGTSGGSYEQYF
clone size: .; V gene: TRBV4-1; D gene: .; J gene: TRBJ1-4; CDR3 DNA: TGCGCCAGCAGCGATCTTCTGATACTAGAAAAACTGTTTTTT; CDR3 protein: CASSDLLILEKLFF
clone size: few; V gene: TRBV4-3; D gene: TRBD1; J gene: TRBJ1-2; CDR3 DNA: TGCGCCAGCAGCCGGGACAGGGGGCGCGTATCCTATGGCTACACCTTC; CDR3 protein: CASSRDRGRVSYGYTF
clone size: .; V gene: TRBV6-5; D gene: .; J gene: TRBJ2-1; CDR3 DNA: TGTGCCATAGCACCTGAAAGCTCCTACAATGAGCAGTTCTTC; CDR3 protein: CAIAPESSYNEQFF
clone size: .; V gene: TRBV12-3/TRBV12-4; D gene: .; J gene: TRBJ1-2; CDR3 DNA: TGTGCCAGCAGCCCCGACAGGCATGGCTACACCTTC; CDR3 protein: CASSPDRHGYTF
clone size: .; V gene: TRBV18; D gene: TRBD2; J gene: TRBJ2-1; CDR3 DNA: TGTGCCAGCTCACCCCTGGTGCGGGTAGCGGGGGACAATGAGCAGTTCTTC; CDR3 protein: CASSPLVRVAGDNEQFF
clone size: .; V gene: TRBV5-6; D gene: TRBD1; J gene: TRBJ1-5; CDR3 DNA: TGTGCCAGCAGCTGGGGGACAGTAAATCAGCCCCAGCATTTT; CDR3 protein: CASSWGTVNQPQHF
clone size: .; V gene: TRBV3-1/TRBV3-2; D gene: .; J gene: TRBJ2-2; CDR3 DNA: TGTGCCAGCAGCCAAGATCCCAACGCCAGGACCGGGGAGCTGTTTTTT; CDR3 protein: CASSQDPNARTGELFF
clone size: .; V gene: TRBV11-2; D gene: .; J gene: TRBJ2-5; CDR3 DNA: TGTGCCAGCAGCTTAGGATTCCTCGGGGGGCCTGAGACCCAGTACTTC; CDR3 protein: CASSLGFLGGPETQYF
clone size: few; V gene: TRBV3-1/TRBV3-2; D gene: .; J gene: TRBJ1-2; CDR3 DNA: TGTGCCAGCAGCCAGGCCGCAAACTATGGCTACACCTTC; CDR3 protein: CASSQAANYGYTF
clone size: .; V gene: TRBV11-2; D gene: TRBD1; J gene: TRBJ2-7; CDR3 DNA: TGTGCCAGCAGCCGGGACAGGGCCAACGAGCAGTACTTC; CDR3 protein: CASSRDRANEQYF
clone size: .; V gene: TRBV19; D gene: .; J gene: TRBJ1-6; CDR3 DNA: TGTGCCAGTAGTTCTCTGGGACTCCCGGCCGGATCCTATAATTCACCCCTCCACTTT; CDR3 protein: CASSSLGLPAGSYNSPLHF
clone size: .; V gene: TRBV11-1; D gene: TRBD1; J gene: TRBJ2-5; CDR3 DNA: TGTGCCAGCAGCTTAACAGGGGACCAAGAGACCCAGTACTTC; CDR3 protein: CASSLTGDQETQYF
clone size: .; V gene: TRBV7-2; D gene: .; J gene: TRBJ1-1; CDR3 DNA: TGTGCCAGCAGCCCCGACGGGGGAGGGGCTGAAGCTTTCTTT; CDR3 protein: CASSPDGGGAEAFF
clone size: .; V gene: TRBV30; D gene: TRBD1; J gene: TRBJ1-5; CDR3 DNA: TGTGCCTGGAGTCGACAGGGGGGGCAGCCCCAGCATTTT; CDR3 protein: CAWSRQGGQPQHF
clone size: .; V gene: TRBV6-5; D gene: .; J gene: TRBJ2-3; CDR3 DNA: TGTGCCAGCCGGGACACGGACACAGATACGCAGTATTTT; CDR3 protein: CASRDTDTDTQYF
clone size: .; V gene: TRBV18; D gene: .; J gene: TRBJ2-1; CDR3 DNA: TGTGCCAGCTCACCACCGAGTAGCGATGAGCAGTTCTTC; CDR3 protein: CASSPPSSDEQFF
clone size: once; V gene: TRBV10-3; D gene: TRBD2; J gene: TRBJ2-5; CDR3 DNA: TGTGCCATCAGTGACGGGGAGGGAGAGACCCAGTACTTC; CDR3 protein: CAISDGEGETQYF
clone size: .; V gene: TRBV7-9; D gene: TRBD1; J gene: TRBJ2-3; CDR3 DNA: TGTGCCAGCAGTCCTCTTACAGGGGGCTTCGGTGTAGATACGCAGTATTTT; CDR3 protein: CASSPLTGGFGVDTQYF
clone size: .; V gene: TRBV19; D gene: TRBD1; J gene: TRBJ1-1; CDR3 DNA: TGTGCCAGTGGACAGGGGTGGGAGACTGAAGCTTTCTTT; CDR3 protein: CASGQGWETEAFF
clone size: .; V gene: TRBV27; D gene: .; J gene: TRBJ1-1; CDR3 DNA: TGTGCCAGCACTGCGGCTCGCGGGGGGTTCACTGAAGCTTTCTTT; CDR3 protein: CASTAARGGFTEAFF
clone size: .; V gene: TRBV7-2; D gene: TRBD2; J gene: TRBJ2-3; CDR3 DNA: TGTGCCAGCAGCTTAAGGCGGGGGGGTATCACAGATACGCAGTATTTT; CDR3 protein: CASSLRRGGITDTQYF
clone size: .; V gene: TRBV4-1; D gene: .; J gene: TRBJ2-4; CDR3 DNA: TGCGCCAGCAGCCAAGGACGGGGTCCCGAAAACATTCAGTACTTC; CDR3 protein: CASSQGRGPENIQYF
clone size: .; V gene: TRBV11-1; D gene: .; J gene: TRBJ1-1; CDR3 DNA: TGTGCCAGCAGCTCCGACACCCACAAGAAAGCTTTCTTT; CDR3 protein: CASSSDTHKKAFF
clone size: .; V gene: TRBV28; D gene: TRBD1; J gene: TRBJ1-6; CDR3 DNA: TGTGCCAGCACCCCGACCCACAGGGGTAATTCACCCCTCCACTTT; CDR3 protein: CASTPTHRGNSPLHF
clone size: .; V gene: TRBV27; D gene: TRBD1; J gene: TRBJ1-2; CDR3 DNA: TGTGCCAGCAGTCTATGGGACAGTTCTAACTATGGCTACACCTTC; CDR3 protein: CASSLWDSSNYGYTF
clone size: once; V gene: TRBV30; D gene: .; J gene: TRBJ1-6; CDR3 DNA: TGTGCCTGGAGTCGAGGGGGATATAATTCACCCCTCCACTTT; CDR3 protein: CAWSRGGYNSPLHF
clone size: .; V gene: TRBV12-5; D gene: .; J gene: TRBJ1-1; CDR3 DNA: TGTGCTAGTGGTTTGGTAAAGGGACTCACTGAAGCTTTCTTT; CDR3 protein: CASGLVKGLTEAFF
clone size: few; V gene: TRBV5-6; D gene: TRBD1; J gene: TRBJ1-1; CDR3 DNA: TGTGCCAGCAGCTCTGGACAGGGGGCGACTGAAGCTTTCTTT; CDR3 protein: CASSSGQGATEAFF
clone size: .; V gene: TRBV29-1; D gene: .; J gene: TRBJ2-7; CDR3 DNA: TGCAGCGCCAGGGGCTCCTACGAGCAGTACTTC; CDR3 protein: CSARGSYEQYF
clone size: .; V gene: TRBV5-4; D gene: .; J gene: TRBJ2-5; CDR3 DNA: TGTGCCAGCAGGCGGGCCCCGGAGGAGACCCAGTACTTC; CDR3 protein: CASRRAPEETQYF
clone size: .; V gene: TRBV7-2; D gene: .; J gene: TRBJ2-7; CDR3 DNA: TGTGCCAGCAGCTTAGGGCTAGCCGCCTACGAGCAGTACTTC; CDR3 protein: CASSLGLAAYEQYF
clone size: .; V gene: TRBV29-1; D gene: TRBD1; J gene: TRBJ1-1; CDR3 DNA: TGCAGCGTAGGGGACAGCAAAGCTTTCTTT; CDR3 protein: CSVGDSKAFF
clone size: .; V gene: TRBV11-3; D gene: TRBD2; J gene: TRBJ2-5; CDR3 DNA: TGTGCCAGCAGCCTCGGGACTAGCGGGGGCCAAGAGACCCAGTACTTC; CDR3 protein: CASSLGTSGGQETQYF
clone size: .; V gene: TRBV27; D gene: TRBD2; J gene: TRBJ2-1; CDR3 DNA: TGTGCCAGCACTCGGGGCCCTCCTAGCGGGGGGGCTGGTGAGCAGTTCTTC; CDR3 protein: CASTRGPPSGGAGEQFF
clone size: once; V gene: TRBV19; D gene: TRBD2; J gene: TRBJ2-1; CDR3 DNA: TGTGCCAGTAGTATAGGACTAGCGGGCTACAATGAGCAGTTCTTC; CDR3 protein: CASSIGLAGYNEQFF
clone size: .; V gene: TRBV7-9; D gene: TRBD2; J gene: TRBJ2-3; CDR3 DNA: TGTGCCAGCAGCTTTCTAGCGGGGGGACTGGATACGCAGTATTTT; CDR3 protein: CASSFLAGGLDTQYF
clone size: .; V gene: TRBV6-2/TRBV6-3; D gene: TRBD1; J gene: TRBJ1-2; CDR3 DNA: TGTGCCAGCAGTTTCAATTCCGGGACAGGAAACTATGGCTACACCTTC; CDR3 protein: CASSFNSGTGNYGYTF
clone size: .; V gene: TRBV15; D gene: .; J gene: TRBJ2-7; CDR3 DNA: TGTGCCACCAGCAGAGATATGGAACAGGACTCCTACGAGCAGTACTTC; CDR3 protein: CATSRDMEQDSYEQYF
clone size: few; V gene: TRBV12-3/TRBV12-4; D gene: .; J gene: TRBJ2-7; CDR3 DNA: TGTGCCAGCAGTGCCCGGGGGACCTACGAGCAGTACTTC; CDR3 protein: CASSARGTYEQYF
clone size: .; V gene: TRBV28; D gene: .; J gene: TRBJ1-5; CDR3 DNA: TGTGCCAGCAGTTCCCGACAGAGCAATCAGCCCCAGCATTTT; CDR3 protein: CASSSRQSNQPQHF
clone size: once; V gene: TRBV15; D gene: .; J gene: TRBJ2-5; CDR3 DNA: TGTGCCACCAGCCATCCACAGGGTGGCGAGACCCAGTACTTC; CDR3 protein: CATSHPQGGETQYF
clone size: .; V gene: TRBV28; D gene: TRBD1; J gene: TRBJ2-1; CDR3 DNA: TGTGCCAGCAGTTTACGGGACAGGGCCGGTGAGCAGTTCTTC; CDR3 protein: CASSLRDRAGEQFF
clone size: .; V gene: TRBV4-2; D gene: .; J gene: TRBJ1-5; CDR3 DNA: TGTGCCAGCAGCCAAGGGACTCTTGATCAGCCCCAGCATTTT; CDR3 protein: CASSQGTLDQPQHF
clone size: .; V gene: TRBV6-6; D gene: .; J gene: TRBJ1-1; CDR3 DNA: TGTGCCAGCAGTTATCGAGCGGGGATGACCACTGAAGCTTTCTTT; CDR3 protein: CASSYRAGMTTEAFF
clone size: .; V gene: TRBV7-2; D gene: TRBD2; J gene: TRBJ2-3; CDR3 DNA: TGTGCCAGCAACCAGAGGCGGGGGGCTGCCACAGATACGCAGTATTTT; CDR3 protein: CASNQRRGAATDTQYF
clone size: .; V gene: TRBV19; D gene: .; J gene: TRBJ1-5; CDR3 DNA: TGTGCCAGTAGTACGGACAATAGCAATCAGCCCCAGCATTTT; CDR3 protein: CASSTDNSNQPQHF
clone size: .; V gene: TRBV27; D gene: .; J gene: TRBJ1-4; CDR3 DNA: TGTGCCAGGGGAAACGGTGCAGGGGACGTCCTCCACGCGACTAATGAAAAACTGTTTTTT; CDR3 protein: CARGNGAGDVLHATNEKLFF
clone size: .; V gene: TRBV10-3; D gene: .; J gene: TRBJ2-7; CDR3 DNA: TGTGCCATCAGTGAGTCGACTAGCTCCTACGAGCAGTACTTC; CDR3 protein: CAISESTSSYEQYF
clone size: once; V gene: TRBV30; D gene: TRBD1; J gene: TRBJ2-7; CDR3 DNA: TGTGCCTGGGACGGTCAGGGGGACTCCTACGAGCAGTACTTC; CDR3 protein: CAWDGQGDSYEQYF
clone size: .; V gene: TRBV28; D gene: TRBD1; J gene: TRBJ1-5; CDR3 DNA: TGTGCCAGCAGTGCCGAGCCGGGACAGGGAGGTCAGCCCCAGCATTTT; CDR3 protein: CASSAEPGQGGQPQHF
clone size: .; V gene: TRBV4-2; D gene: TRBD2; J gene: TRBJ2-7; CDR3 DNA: TGTGCCAGCAGCCAGAACCTAGCGGGGGCCTACGAGCAGTACTTC; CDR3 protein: CASSQNLAGAYEQYF
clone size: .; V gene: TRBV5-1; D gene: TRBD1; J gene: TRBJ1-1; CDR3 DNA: TGCGCCAGCAGCTACGACAGGGCCCTGAACACTGAAGCTTTCTTT; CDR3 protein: CASSYDRALNTEAFF